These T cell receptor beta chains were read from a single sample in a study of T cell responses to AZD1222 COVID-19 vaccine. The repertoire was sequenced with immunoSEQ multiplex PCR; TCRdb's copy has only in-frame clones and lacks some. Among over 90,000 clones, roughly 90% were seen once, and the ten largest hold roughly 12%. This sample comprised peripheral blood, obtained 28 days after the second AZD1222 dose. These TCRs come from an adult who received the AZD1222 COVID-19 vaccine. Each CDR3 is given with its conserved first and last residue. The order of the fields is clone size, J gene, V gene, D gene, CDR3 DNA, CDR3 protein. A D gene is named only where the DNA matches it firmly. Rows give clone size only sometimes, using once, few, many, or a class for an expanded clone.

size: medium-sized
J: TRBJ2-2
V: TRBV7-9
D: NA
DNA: TGTGCCAGCAGCCCCCAGGGGACCCAGACCGGGGAGCTGTTTTTT
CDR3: CASSPQGTQTGELFF

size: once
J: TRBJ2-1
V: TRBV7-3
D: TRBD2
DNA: TGTGCCAGCAGCTCGACCCCGGGGGGGGGCAACAATGAGCAGTTCTTC
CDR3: CASSSTPGGGNNEQFF

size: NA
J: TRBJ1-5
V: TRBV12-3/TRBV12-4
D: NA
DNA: TGTGCCAGCAGTTTAAAGGCGGATCAGCCCCAGCATTTT
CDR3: CASSLKADQPQHF

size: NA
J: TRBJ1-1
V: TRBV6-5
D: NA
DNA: TGTGCCAGCGGGATTACAGGGTACACTGAAGCTTTCTTT
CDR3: CASGITGYTEAFF

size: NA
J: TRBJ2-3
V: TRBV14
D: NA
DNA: TGTGCCAGCAGCCCACTACTGACTAGTGGCACAGATACGCAGTATTTT
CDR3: CASSPLLTSGTDTQYF

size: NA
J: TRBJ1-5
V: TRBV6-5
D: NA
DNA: TGTGCCAGCAGTTACTCCAGGGGAGAGCAGCCCCAGCATTTT
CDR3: CASSYSRGEQPQHF

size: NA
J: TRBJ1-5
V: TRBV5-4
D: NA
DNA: TGTGCCAGCAGCTTGGACAATCAGCCCCAGCATTTT
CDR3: CASSLDNQPQHF

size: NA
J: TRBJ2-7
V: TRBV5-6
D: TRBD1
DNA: TGTGCCAGCAGCTTGGCCAGAGACAGGGGGCTCTACGAGCAGTACTTC
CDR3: CASSLARDRGLYEQYF

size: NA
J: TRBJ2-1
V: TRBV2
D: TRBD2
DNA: TGTGCCAGCGCCGCTAGCGGCCACAATGAGCAGTTCTTC
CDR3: CASAASGHNEQFF

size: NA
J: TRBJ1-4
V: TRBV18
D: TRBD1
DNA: TGTGCCAGCTCGGGACAGGGAGGGAAAAAACTGTTTTTT
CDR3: CASSGQGGKKLFF

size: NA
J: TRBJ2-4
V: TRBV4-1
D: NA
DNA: TGCGCCAGCAGCCCTCGTCTAGGACGGAAAGCCAAAAACATTCAGTACTTC
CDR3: CASSPRLGRKAKNIQYF

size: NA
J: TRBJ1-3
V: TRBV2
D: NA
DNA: TGTGCCAGCAGTGAAGCAAGTGGAAGTGGAAACACCATATATTTT
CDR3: CASSEASGSGNTIYF

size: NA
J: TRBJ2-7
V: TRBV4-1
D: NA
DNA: TGCGCCAGCAGCCAAGTTACGGGGGAGTTCGTGGACTTC
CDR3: CASSQVTGEFVDF

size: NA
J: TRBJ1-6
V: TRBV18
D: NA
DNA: TGTGCCAGCTCACCATCAGACGCCTGGCCTAATTCACCCCTCCACTTT
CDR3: CASSPSDAWPNSPLHF

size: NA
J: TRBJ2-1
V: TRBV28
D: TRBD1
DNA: TGTGCCAGCAGCCCCGGGGGCATGGGACAGGGAGTCGTCTATGAGCAGTTCTTC
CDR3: CASSPGGMGQGVVYEQFF

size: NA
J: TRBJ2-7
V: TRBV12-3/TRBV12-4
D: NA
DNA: TGTGCCAGCAGTCCCGAGAGAGACTACGAGCAGTACTTC
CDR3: CASSPERDYEQYF

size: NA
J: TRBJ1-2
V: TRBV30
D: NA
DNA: TGTGCCGCCAGGGAGGGTGGCTATGGCTACACCTTC
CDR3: CAAREGGYGYTF

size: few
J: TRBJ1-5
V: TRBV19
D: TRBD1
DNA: TGTGCCAGTAGTGGGACAGGGGGGTCACGTCAGCCCCAGCATTTT
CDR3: CASSGTGGSRQPQHF

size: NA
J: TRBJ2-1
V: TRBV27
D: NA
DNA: TGTGCCAGCAGTTTATTTTTATGGGTCTCCAATGAGCAGTTCTTC
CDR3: CASSLFLWVSNEQFF

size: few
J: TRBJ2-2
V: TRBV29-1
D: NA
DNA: TGCAGCGTTGCAGGGGAAGGCCGAGATTACACCGGGGAGCTGTTTTTT
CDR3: CSVAGEGRDYTGELFF

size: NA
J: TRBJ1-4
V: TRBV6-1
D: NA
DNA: TGTGCCAGCAGTGAAGGGTATGCTAATGAAAAACTGTTTTTT
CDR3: CASSEGYANEKLFF

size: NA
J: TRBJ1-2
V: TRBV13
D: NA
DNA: TGTGCCAGCAGCCGTTCGGGGATCAACTATGGCTACACCTTC
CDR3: CASSRSGINYGYTF

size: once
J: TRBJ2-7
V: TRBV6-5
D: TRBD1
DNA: TGTGCCAGCAACACAAAAAGGACAGGGCCCTACGAGCAGTACTTC
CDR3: CASNTKRTGPYEQYF

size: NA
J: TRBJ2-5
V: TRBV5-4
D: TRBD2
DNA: TGTGCCAGCAGCCTCCGACTAGCGGGGGCCCAAGAGACCCAGTACTTC
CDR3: CASSLRLAGAQETQYF

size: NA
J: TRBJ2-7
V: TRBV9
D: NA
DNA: TGTGCCAGCAGCGTAGGTGGGGGCGTCTCCTACGAGCAGTACTTC
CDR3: CASSVGGGVSYEQYF

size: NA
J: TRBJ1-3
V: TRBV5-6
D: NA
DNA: TGTGCCAGCAGCATACAGGGTAGGGGAAACACCATATATTTT
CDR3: CASSIQGRGNTIYF

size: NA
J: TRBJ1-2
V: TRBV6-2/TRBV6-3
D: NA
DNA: TGTGCCAGCAGTTATGCAGGGGCTTATGGCTACACCTTC
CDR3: CASSYAGAYGYTF

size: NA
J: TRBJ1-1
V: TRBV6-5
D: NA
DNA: TGTGCCAGCAGCCGGAACACTGAAGCTTTCTTT
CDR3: CASSRNTEAFF

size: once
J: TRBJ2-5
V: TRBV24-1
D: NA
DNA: TGTGCCACCAGTGATCAGGCTGAGACCCAGTACTTC
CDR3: CATSDQAETQYF

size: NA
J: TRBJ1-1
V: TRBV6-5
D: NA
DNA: TGTGCCAGCAGTTACCTAACTCCGGCCGAGAACACTGAAGCTTTCTTT
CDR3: CASSYLTPAENTEAFF

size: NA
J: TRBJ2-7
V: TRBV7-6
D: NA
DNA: TGTGCCAGCAGCTTAGCCTCGGGCCCTTACGAGCAGTACTTC
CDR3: CASSLASGPYEQYF

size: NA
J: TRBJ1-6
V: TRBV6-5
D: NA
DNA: TGTGCCAGCAGTTTCTCTCGGGGTTCACCCCTCCACTTT
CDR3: CASSFSRGSPLHF

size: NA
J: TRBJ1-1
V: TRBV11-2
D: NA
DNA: TGTGCCAGCAGCCGCGATCGGGGGAGGAACACTGAAGCTTTCTTT
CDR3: CASSRDRGRNTEAFF

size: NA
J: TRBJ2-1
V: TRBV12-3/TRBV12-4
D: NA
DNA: TGTGCCAGCAGTTTGAGGGGGGATGAGCAGTTCTTC
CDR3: CASSLRGDEQFF

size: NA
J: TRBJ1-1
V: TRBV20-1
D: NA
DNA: TGCAGTGCTAGTCAACTGGGCACGGGGAACACTGAAGCTTTCTTT
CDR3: CSASQLGTGNTEAFF

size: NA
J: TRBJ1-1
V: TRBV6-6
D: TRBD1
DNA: TGTGCCAGCAGTTACAAACGCAGGGGGCGGTACACTGAAGCTTTCTTT
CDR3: CASSYKRRGRYTEAFF

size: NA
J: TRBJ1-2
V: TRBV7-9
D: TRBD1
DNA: TGTGCCAGCAGCTTCCCACAGGGGGCTAATGGCTACACCTTC
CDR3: CASSFPQGANGYTF

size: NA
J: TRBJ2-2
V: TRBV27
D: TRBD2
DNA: TGTGCCAGCAGTTCGGGGGCTAGCGGGAGAGGGAGCACCGGGGAGCTGTTTTTT
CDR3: CASSSGASGRGSTGELFF

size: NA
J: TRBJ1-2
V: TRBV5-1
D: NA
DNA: TGCGCCAGCAGCTTGGATAGGGGGGATGGCTACACCTTC
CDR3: CASSLDRGDGYTF

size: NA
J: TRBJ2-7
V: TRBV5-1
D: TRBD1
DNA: TGCGCCAGCAGGTTTCCCGGGACAGCCTACTACGAGCAGTACTTC
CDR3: CASRFPGTAYYEQYF

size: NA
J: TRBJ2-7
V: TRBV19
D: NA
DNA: TGTGCCAGTAGTTCACGGAGAGGGCACAATCCCTACGAGCAGTACTTC
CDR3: CASSSRRGHNPYEQYF

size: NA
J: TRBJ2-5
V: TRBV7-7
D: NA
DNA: TGTGCTAGCAGCCGGGGGGCTGGGGAGACCCAGTACTTC
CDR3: CASSRGAGETQYF

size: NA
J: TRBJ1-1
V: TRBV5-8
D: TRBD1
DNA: TGTGCCAGCAGCTTATACAGGGGGCAAAACACTGAAGCTTTCTTT
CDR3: CASSLYRGQNTEAFF

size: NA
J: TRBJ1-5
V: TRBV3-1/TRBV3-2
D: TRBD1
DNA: TGTGCCAGCAGCCAAGGGGACAGGGGAATGAGGCAGCCCCAGCATTTT
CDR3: CASSQGDRGMRQPQHF

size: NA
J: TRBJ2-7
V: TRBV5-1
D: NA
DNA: TGCGCCAGCAGCCCAGACAGGTCCTCAATCCACGAAGAGCAGTACTTC
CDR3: CASSPDRSSIHEEQYF

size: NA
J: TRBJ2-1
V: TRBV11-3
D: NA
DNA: TGTGCCAGCAGCTTAGAGGGTCCCAGAGGGGATGAGCAGTTCTTC
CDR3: CASSLEGPRGDEQFF

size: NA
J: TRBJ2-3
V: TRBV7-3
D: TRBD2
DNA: TGTGCCAGCAGCTTCGGCGGGGGGGCTACAGATACGCAGTATTTT
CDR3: CASSFGGGATDTQYF

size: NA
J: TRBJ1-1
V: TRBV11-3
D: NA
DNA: TGTGCCAGCAGCTTAGAAACCGCCCTGGGGACTGAAGCTTTCTTT
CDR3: CASSLETALGTEAFF

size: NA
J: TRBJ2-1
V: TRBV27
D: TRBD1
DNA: TGTGCCAGCAGACCGGGACAGGGCCTCAATGAGCAGTTCTTC
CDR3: CASRPGQGLNEQFF

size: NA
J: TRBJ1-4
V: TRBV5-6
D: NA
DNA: TGTGCCAGCAGCTCCGGGCGGTATAACTCGAATGAAAAACTGTTTTTT
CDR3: CASSSGRYNSNEKLFF

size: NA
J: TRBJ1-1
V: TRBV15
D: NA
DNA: TGTGCCAGTAGTGGGGAGAACATGAACACTGAAGCTTTCTTT
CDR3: CASSGENMNTEAFF

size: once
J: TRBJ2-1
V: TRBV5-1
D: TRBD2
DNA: TGCGCCAGCAGCTTGAGGGATGGCGGGAGGAATGAGCAGTTCTTC
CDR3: CASSLRDGGRNEQFF

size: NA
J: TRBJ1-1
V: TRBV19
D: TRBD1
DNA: TGTGCCAGTAGTATCCTACAGGGGCACACTGAAGCTTTCTTT
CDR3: CASSILQGHTEAFF

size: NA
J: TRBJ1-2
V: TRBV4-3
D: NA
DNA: TGCGCCAGCAGCCAATCTCCTGGCCAGGGTGGGGGCTACACCTTC
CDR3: CASSQSPGQGGGYTF

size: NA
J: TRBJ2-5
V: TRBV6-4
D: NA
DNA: TGTGCCAGCAGTTGGACAGTCCAAGAGACCCAGTACTTC
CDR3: CASSWTVQETQYF